Presented here are 15 T cell receptor beta chains from one specimen sequenced in a study of identical twins. TCRdb redid the calling of the 5' RACE reads with MiXCR, one entry per CDR3 protein. Here the sample spans around 690,000 distinct CDR3 sequences, 21% being singletons. The data were also submitted as part of a second study, on T cells expressing NK-cell markers.

Source material: PBMCs. These TCRs come from a woman younger than 35 in good health.

Only one count was recorded for this clonotype. The chain couples TRBV3-1 to TRBJ2-7; D is ambiguous. V was shortened by 6 bases and J by 5 bases, with 11 bases between the two germline ends. Per the germline V gene, CDR1 is LGHDT and CDR2 is YNNKEL (reference sequence). CDR3 length: 12 residues. The CDR3 bases are TGTGCCAGCAGGACGATTGCGGACGAGCAGTACTTC. Its translation is CASRTIADEQYF.

This clonotype has a handful of counts. The genes are TRBV12-3 or TRBV12-4 and TRBJ2-2, with 9 bases aligning to TRBD2. The trim removed 1 base at V and 4 bases at J, leaving 4 bases unmatched. CDR3 length: 16 residues. CDR3 sequence: CASSLGREGPTGELFF. The CDR3 DNA reads TGTGCCAGCAGTTTAGGGCGGGAGGGCCCCACCGGGGAGCTGTTTTTT.

This chain joins TRBV4-1 and TRBJ2-7; no clear D gene. Per germline, CDR1 MGHRA and CDR2 YSYEKL. This CDR3 comprises 13 residues. V shed 0 bases and J shed 3 bases, with 6 bases lying between them. In DNA, the CDR3 is TGCGCCAGCAGCCAAGATGGGGTCTACGAGCAGTACTTC. The encoded protein is CASSQDGVYEQYF.

There are a few counts of this clonotype. The chain couples TRBV12-3 or TRBV12-4 to TRBJ1-5; the match to TRBD1 covers 8 bases. J was trimmed by 7 bases and V by 6 bases; bases with no gene match: 8. This CDR3 region has 14 residues. CDR3: CASRRGQGTQPQHF. CDR3 in DNA: TGTGCCAGCAGAAGAGGACAGGGTACACAGCCCCAGCATTTT.

This clonotype was found many times. The CDR3 DNA follows: TGTGCCAGCAGTTTAGGGGTGGGCGTACCCACAGATACGCAGTATTTT. Translation: CASSLGVGVPTDTQYF. The chain is built from TRBV12-3 or TRBV12-4 and TRBJ2-3; D not resolved. Trimming stripped 1 base from V and 2 bases from J, with 13 bases between. The CDR3 loop spans 16 amino acids.

This clonotype was seen many times. The chain joins TRBV12-3 or TRBV12-4 to TRBJ1-5; tentatively, D is TRBD1 (6 bases). Trimming shortened V by 6 bases and J by 1 base, and 13 bases separated the two germline ends. The CDR3 extends over 15 amino acids. In DNA, the CDR3 is TGTGCCAGCAGCCCCGGACAGAAAAGCAATCAGCCCCAGCATTTT. Protein sequence: CASSPGQKSNQPQHF.

CDR3 protein: CASSPAGTSGGADEQFF. DNA of the CDR3: TGTGCCAGCAGCCCAGCCGGGACTAGCGGGGGGGCAGATGAGCAGTTCTTC. The V call is TRBV12-3 or TRBV12-4, the J call TRBJ2-1, with 16 positions matching TRBD2. J gave up 8 bases and V 6 bases, and 10 bases lay outside the gene matches. The CDR3 loop spans 17 amino acids.

V is TRBV7-9 and J is TRBJ2-6, with D maybe TRBD1 (6 bases). The V and J ends lost 4 bases and 2 bases respectively, with 12 bases between them. The CDR3 is 16 amino acids. Germline loops: CDR1 SEHNR, CDR2 FQNEAQ (reference sequence). The CDR3 is CASSSTQGTGANVLTF. The DNA for the CDR3 is TGTGCCAGCAGCTCAACCCAGGGGACTGGGGCCAACGTCCTGACTTTC. The full variable domain, its missing parts supplied by reference TRBV7-9 and TRBJ2-6, is DTGVSQNPRHKITKRGQNVTFRCDPISEHNRLYWYRQTLGQGPEFLTYFQNEAQLEKSRLLSDRFSAERPKGSFSTLEIQRTEQGDSAMYLCASSSTQGTGANVLTFGAGSRLTVL.

A few counts support this clonotype. CDR3 DNA: TGTGCCATCAGGGAGGGACTAGCGGGAGTAGAGACCCAGTACTTC. This encodes CAIREGLAGVETQYF. The chain combines TRBV10-3 with TRBJ2-5; 14 bases agree with TRBD2. Per the germline V gene, CDR1 is ENHRY and CDR2 is SYGVKD. V lost 6 bases to trimming and J lost 4 bases; unmatched junction nucleotides: 4. The CDR3 is made up of 15 amino acids.

The V gene is TRBV7-3, the J gene TRBJ2-1, with TRBD1 matching 8 bases. This CDR3 has 15 amino acids. Losses at the gene ends were 3 bases for V and 8 bases for J; bases not matched to a gene: 9. The germline CDR1 and CDR2 sequences are SGHTA and FQGTGA. The CDR3 region is CASSFTTGERDEQFF. CDR3 DNA: TGTGCCAGCAGCTTTACGACAGGGGAGAGAGATGAGCAGTTCTTC. Based on the CDR3 plus reference TRBV7-3 and TRBJ2-1, the full variable domain is GAGVSQTPSNKVTEKGKYVELRCDPISGHTALYWYRQSLGQGPEFLIYFQGTGAADDSGLPNDRFFAVRPEGSVSTLKIQRTERGDSAVYLCASSFTTGERDEQFFGPGTRLTVL.

Many counts were recorded for this clonotype. The chain carries TRBV6-5 and TRBJ1-1; a possible D gene is TRBD1 (6 bases). With 0 bases removed from V and 0 bases from J, the gap between germline ends came to 8 bases. The CDR3 is 15 residues long. The V gene's germline CDR1 is MNHEY and CDR2 SVGAGI. The CDR3 DNA reads as TGTGCCAGCAGTTACTCGGGGGGGCTGAACACTGAAGCTTTCTTT. This encodes CASSYSGGLNTEAFF.

This clonotype has only one observation. The chain has TRBV3-1 and TRBJ2-7; the D call may be TRBD1 or TRBD2 (6 bases each). The CDR3 runs to 15 residues. Germline V gene lookup returns CDR1 LGHDT and CDR2 YNNKEL (reference sequence). V lost 8 bases to trimming and J lost 3 bases, with 20 bases between them. In nucleotides, the CDR3 is TGTGCCAGCTGCTTGGAAGGGGGGAGGTTCTACGAGCAGTACTTC. It encodes CASCLEGGRFYEQYF.

This clonotype was seen more than once but under ten times. V is TRBV18 and J is TRBJ2-7; tentatively, D is TRBD2 (6 bases). Germline lookup yields CDR1 KGHSH and CDR2 LQKENI. This CDR3 has 13 residues. The V end lost 6 bases, the J end lost 4 bases, and 13 bases lay between the germline ends. The CDR3 coding sequence is TGTGCCAGCTCGTCTCTGGGGAGGTACGAGCAGTACTTC. This translates into CASSSLGRYEQYF. Filled out from reference TRBV18 and TRBJ2-7, the complete variable domain reads NAGVMQNPRHLVRRRGQEARLRCSPMKGHSHVYWYRQLPEEGLKFMVYLQKENIIDESGMPKERFSAEFPKEGPSILRIQQVVRGDSAAYFCASSSLGRYEQYFGPGTRLTVT.

This clonotype was seen only a few times. The gene calls are TRBV20-1 and TRBJ2-7, with D maybe TRBD2 (5 bases). This CDR3 comprises 16 residues. CDR1 DFQATT and CDR2 SNEGSKA come from the germline V gene (reference sequence). Trimming shortened V by 3 bases and J by 4 bases, and 22 bases separated the two germline ends. The chain's CDR3 is CSASGPLAGREYEQYF. Here the CDR3 DNA reads TGCAGTGCTAGCGGCCCTCTGGCGGGCCGGGAATACGAGCAGTACTTC.

This clonotype was recorded a few times. This rearrangement joins TRBV25-1 to TRBJ2-5, with 8 bases aligning to TRBD1. After removal of 5 bases from V and 5 bases from J, the junction contained 13 bases not matched to a gene. The CDR3 totals 16 residues. The germline CDR1 and CDR2 sequences are MGHDK and SYGVNS. The CDR3 loop reads CASSPPFQGAGETQYF. The CDR3 nucleotides are TGTGCCAGCAGTCCACCTTTTCAGGGGGCAGGGGAGACCCAGTACTTC.